This T cell receptor beta chain was sequenced during a study of cytomegalovirus exposure and HLA in healthy donors. With 60 Vbeta and 13 Jbeta primers, the PCR was carried out. The method was immunoSEQ multiplex PCR; TCRdb's version includes in-frame clones alone and lacks a portion of them. The data contain roughly 220,000 clones, 82% of them singletons. The germline CDR1 and CDR2 sequences are SGHRS and YFSETQ. This CDR3 region has 13 residues. V lost 7 bases and J lost 0, with 10 bases in between. The receptor was isolated from a woman aged 40 to 50 in good health and CMV-seronegative. The sequencing input was PBMCs. The chain uses TRBV5-1 and TRBJ1-1; D unresolved. This chain's CDR3 is CASGSLLNTEAFF. The CDR3 DNA is TGCGCCAGCGGTTCACTTTTGAACACTGAAGCTTTCTTT.